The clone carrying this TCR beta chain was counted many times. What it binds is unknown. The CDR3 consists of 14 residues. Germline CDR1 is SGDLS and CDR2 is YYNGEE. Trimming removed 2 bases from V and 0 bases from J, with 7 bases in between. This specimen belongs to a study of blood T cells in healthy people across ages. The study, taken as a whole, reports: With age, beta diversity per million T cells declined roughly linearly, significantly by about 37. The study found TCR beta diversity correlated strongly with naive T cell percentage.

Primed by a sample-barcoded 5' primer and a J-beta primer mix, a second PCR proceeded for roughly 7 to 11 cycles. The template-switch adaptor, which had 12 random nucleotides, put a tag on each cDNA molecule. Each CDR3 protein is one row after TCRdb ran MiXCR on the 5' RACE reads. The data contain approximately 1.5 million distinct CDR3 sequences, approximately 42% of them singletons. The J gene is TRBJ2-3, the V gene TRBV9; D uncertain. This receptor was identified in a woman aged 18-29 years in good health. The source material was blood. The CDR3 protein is CASSVAASTDTQYF. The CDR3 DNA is TGTGCCAGCAGCGTGGCGGCTAGCACAGATACGCAGTATTTT.